This TCR beta chain derives from a study of CD8+ T cells in alopecia areata. Study-wide background: For the treated group, dosing was oral tofacitinib at 5 to 10 mg twice daily.

Extraction of RNA preceded its reverse transcription into cDNA, which served as the sequencing template. Clones were read by immunoSEQ multiplex PCR, and TCRdb kept only the in-frame ones, dropping some. In the table there are 250,000 to 350,000 clones, 60% of which are singletons. Noted treatment: oral pan-JAK inhibitor, 5-10 mg twice daily. As part of sample collection, lesional scalp punch biopsies and peripheral blood were taken from alopecia areata patients. Germline CDR1 and CDR2: SGHRS and YFSETQ. The CDR3 runs 12 residues. The V gene lost 3 bases and the J gene lost 2 bases, with 5 bases spanning the gap.

This specimen consisted of CD4+ T cells sorted from blood, obtained around week 52, from a patient treated with tofacitinib. The chain couples TRBV5-1 to TRBJ2-5; the D is unclear. The receptor was derived from a human donor with alopecia areata. The CDR3 loop is CASSSTQETQYF. The CDR3 nucleotides read TGCGCCAGCAGCTCTACACAAGAGACCCAGTACTTC.